This T cell receptor beta chain was captured by sequencing in a study of blood T cell repertoires in COVID-19. Turning to the study itself: Spain, Italy and the United States supplied samples that represented acute and convalescent COVID-19.

Sequenced by immunoSEQ multiplex PCR; TCRdb stores in-frame clones only, minus some. The sample has some 200,000 clones, about 91% seen once. Sequences were obtained from peripheral blood. The clonotype originates from a man aged 25-45 years with acute or convalescent COVID-19.

The CDR3 bases are TGCAGTGCTAGTCCTCTAGGTCGAGAGACCCAGTACTTC. It encodes CSASPLGRETQYF. This chain joins TRBV20-1 and TRBJ2-5, with no clear D. Germline CDR1 reads DFQATT; CDR2 reads SNEGSKA (reference sequence). Trimming removed 3 bases from V and 4 bases from J, with 12 bases in between. The CDR3 is 13 residues long.